This T cell receptor (beta chain) stems from a study of T-cell reconstitution after alpha-beta-depleted transplantation in children. General study results and limits: Two months or so post-transplant, alpha-beta T cells reportedly derived from several hundred expanded graft clones. From surviving recipient T cells and thymic progenitors came the high day-60 TCRbeta diversity observed in some patients.

Trimming pared 6 bases from V and 2 bases from J, leaving 17 bases between. CDR1 is DFQATT, CDR2 SNEGSKA, per germline (reference sequence). This CDR3 has 15 amino acids. This clonotype was seen ten or more times. The target antigen is unknown. The TCRbeta library incorporated unique molecular identifiers. TCRdb redid the calling of the PCR reads with MiXCR, one entry per CDR3 protein. The sample records 200,000 to 250,000 distinct CDR3 sequences, about 8.2% being singletons. The origin of this receptor is a male patient aged 2 to 10 who had a stem cell transplant for acute myeloid leukemia, so the T cells may come from the graft donor. The material was PBMCs, mostly from graft donor cells, obtained 360 days after TCRalphabeta/CD19-depleted stem cell transplant. This chain joins TRBV20-1 and TRBJ2-1; perhaps TRBD2 as D (6 bases). The CDR3 DNA is TGCAGTGCCGACCGGGGCGGGACCGCCTACAATGAGCAGTTCTTC. Its translation is CSADRGGTAYNEQFF.